These T cell receptor beta chains were read from a single sample in a study of cytomegalovirus exposure and HLA in healthy donors. Libraries were prepared by immunoSEQ multiplex PCR; TCRdb keeps only in-frame clonotypes and omits some of them. The sample holds 98,000 or so clones; less than 85% are singletons and the top ten take around 5%. The sequencing sample was made of PBMCs. Every receptor here comes from a woman under 30 in good health and CMV-seropositive. The CDR3 runs from the conserved cysteine through the conserved F or W. The D gene is left open where the match is weak. A row's size may be missing; if present it is once, few, many or a size class.

cdr3_nt	cdr3_aa	j_call	clone_size	v_call	d_call
TGTGCCATCACGGGACAGGCCGGCTCTGGAAACACCATATATTTT	CAITGQAGSGNTIYF	TRBJ1-3	-	TRBV2	TRBD1
TGTGCCAGCAGTTTATGGGCGGGAGGTGGGGGCACAGATACGCAGTATTTT	CASSLWAGGGGTDTQYF	TRBJ2-3	-	TRBV28	TRBD2
TGTGCCAGCAGCCAAGGGCCAGGGACTACCGGGGAGCTGTTTTTT	CASSQGPGTTGELFF	TRBJ2-2	-	TRBV13	-
TGTGCCAGTAAGGACAGAAGCTCTGGAAACACCATATATTTT	CASKDRSSGNTIYF	TRBJ1-3	-	TRBV19	-
TGCAGCGTCCATACCTTGGTCGGGGAGCGGGGCTACACCTTC	CSVHTLVGERGYTF	TRBJ1-2	-	TRBV29-1	-
TGTGCCAGCAGCTTGGCCGGGCTAGCGGGAGCGGATACGCAGTATTTT	CASSLAGLAGADTQYF	TRBJ2-3	-	TRBV5-6	TRBD2
TGTGCCTGGAGTGTACCGGGCAGGGCGGCCTACGAGCAGTACTTC	CAWSVPGRAAYEQYF	TRBJ2-7	once	TRBV30	-
TGCAGCGCCAGAGCGGGGGGCTTGACTGAAGCTTTCTTT	CSARAGGLTEAFF	TRBJ1-1	few	TRBV29-1	-
TGTGCCAGCAGCTTGAGGGGGACTAGCGGAGCGAATGAGCAGTTCTTC	CASSLRGTSGANEQFF	TRBJ2-1	-	TRBV5-8	TRBD2
TGTGCCTGGAGCCTTACGCGGACATTCCCCGCGGACACTGAAGCTTTCTTT	CAWSLTRTFPADTEAFF	TRBJ1-1	-	TRBV30	-
TGTGCCAGCGCGATGTCGGCAGGGTCCTACAATGAGCAGTTCTTC	CASAMSAGSYNEQFF	TRBJ2-1	few	TRBV6-5	-
TGTGCCAGCAGCTTAGATCCAAGAGGGACAGGGGGCTACACCTTC	CASSLDPRGTGGYTF	TRBJ1-2	-	TRBV11-2	TRBD1
TGTGCCAGCAGCTTAGCGACAGGGGTCGGCTACACCTTC	CASSLATGVGYTF	TRBJ1-2	-	TRBV7-2	TRBD1
TGTGCCAGCAGTTCAAGGAGGAACTACCAAGAGACCCAGTACTTC	CASSSRRNYQETQYF	TRBJ2-5	-	TRBV28	-
TGTGCCAGCGTGGGGACAGGGAAGAACGAGCAGTACTTC	CASVGTGKNEQYF	TRBJ2-7	-	TRBV28	TRBD1
TGCGCCAGCAGCTTGGCCTTCAATCAGCCCCAGCATTTT	CASSLAFNQPQHF	TRBJ1-5	few	TRBV5-1	-
TGTGCCAGCACTCACCCGAACTCTCTCGAGCAGTACTTC	CASTHPNSLEQYF	TRBJ2-7	-	TRBV28	-
TGTGCCAGCAGCGTACCGCGTTCTGGCTACACCTTC	CASSVPRSGYTF	TRBJ1-2	-	TRBV9	-
TGTGCCAGCTCACGAGGACAGGGGCCTGATCCCAACTATGGCTACACCTTC	CASSRGQGPDPNYGYTF	TRBJ1-2	-	TRBV18	TRBD1
TGTGCCAGCAACCTAGCGGGCCCCCTCGATACGCAGTATTTT	CASNLAGPLDTQYF	TRBJ2-3	-	TRBV2	TRBD2
TGTGCCAGCAGTTATCTGGGGCTGAACACTGAAGCTTTCTTT	CASSYLGLNTEAFF	TRBJ1-1	-	TRBV6-5	-
TGTGCCAGCAGCGTTACGGGGACAGGTGAAGCTTTCTTT	CASSVTGTGEAFF	TRBJ1-1	-	TRBV9	TRBD1
TGTGCCAGCAGTATGACAGGGATTTTGGGCTACGAGCAGTACTTC	CASSMTGILGYEQYF	TRBJ2-7	once	TRBV27	TRBD1
TGTGCCACCCAAAACACTGAAGCTTTCTTT	CATQNTEAFF	TRBJ1-1	-	TRBV28	-
TGTGCCAGTAGTATTGGGGGGGGTCAGCCCCAGCATTTT	CASSIGGGQPQHF	TRBJ1-5	-	TRBV19	-
TGTGCCAGCAGTTCCTTTTACAATGAGCAGTTCTTC	CASSSFYNEQFF	TRBJ2-1	-	TRBV6-1	-
TGTGCCTGGAGTGCGCAACAGGCTAGCAATCAGCCCCAGCATTTT	CAWSAQQASNQPQHF	TRBJ1-5	-	TRBV30	-
TGTGCCAGCAGCTTCAGACAGGGTAGTCTCGAGCAGTACTTC	CASSFRQGSLEQYF	TRBJ2-7	-	TRBV7-2	TRBD1
TGTGCCAGCAGTTACTGGCAGGGGCTGGGGGAGACCCAGTACTTC	CASSYWQGLGETQYF	TRBJ2-5	few	TRBV6-5	-
TGTGCCTGGAGCCCCAGTTTTGCTCAAGAGACCCAGTACTTC	CAWSPSFAQETQYF	TRBJ2-5	-	TRBV30	-